This TCR beta chain was retrieved from a study of T cell changes during pregnancy in multiple sclerosis (dated by TCRdb to the late 2010s). Regarding the study in general: The study looked at changes in the T cell repertoire across pregnancy in women with multiple sclerosis.

With regard to this clone: Its antigen specificity is not known. One base away there is no much larger clone; base qualities are not given.

The library was prepared using the immunoSEQ multiplex PCR assay. Entries here come from immuneACCESS through TCRdb and include only in-frame sequences with V and J called. Some clones fail to appear in such tables; in the studies checked, an unresolved V gene covers under half of the shortfall, and the cause of the remainder is unknown. This sample lists tens of thousands of clones; 92% were detected once. Of the sample, approximately 0.18% falls within the top ten clones. CDR1 and CDR2 are drawn from the germline V gene (reference sequence): LNHNV, YYDKDF. Inclusive of the bounding cysteine and phenylalanine, the CDR3 is 16 residues long. Of the read, only the CDR3 DNA is kept; its 48 bases are in frame from base 1. From V the trimming removes 0 bases and from J it removes 2 bases, while the gene matches leave 3 bases of the junction unaccounted for.

Sequenced material: CD4+ T cells from peripheral blood mononuclear cells, taken after pregnancy. The TCR was taken from a female donor in good health, enrolled as a control in a pregnancy study. Recombination joined TRBV15 with TRBJ1-4; the central 7 bases match TRBD1. The DNA sequence is given as TGTGCCACCAGCAGAGATGGGACAGTCACTAATGAAAAACTGTTTTTT. Translation gives CATSRDGTVTNEKLFF. Extended through the reference TRBV15 and TRBJ1-4 proteins, this CDR3 yields the full variable domain: DAMVIQNPRYQVTQFGKPVTLSCSQTLNHNVMYWYQQKSSQAPKLLFHYYDKDFNNEADTPDNFQSRRPNTSFCFLDIRSPGLGDTAMYLCATSRDGTVTNEKLFFGSGTQLSVL.